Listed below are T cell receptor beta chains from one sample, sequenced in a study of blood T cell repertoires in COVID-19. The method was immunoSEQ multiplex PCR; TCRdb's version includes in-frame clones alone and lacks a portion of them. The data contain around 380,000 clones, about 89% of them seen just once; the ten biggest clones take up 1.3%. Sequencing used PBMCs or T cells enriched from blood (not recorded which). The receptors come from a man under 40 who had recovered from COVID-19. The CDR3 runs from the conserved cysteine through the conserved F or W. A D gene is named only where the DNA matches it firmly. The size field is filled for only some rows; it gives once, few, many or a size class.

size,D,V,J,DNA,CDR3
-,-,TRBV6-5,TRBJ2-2,TGTGCCAGCAGTTACTCGTTCTCGAGCACCGGGGAGCTGTTTTTT,CASSYSFSSTGELFF
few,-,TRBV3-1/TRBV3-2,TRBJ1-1,TGTGCCAGTGACTCCGGACACAAGAACACTGAAGCTTTCTTT,CASDSGHKNTEAFF
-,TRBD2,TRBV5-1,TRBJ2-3,TGCGCCTCCGCGACCGGGGGGACAGATACGCAGTATTTT,CASATGGTDTQYF
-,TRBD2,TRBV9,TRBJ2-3,TGTGCCAGCAGCTTGACTAGCGGGGGCACTCATGGGGATACGCAGTATTTT,CASSLTSGGTHGDTQYF
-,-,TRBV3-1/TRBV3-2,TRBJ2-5,TGTGCCAGCAGCCAAGGAGTAGAGACCCAGTACTTC,CASSQGVETQYF
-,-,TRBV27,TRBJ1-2,TGTGCCAGCAGTTCCGGACAGAACTATGGCTACACCTTC,CASSSGQNYGYTF
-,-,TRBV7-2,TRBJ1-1,TGTGCCAGCAGCCAGGCCAGGATGAACACTGAAGCTTTCTTT,CASSQARMNTEAFF
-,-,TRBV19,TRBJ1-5,TGTGCCAGTAGTACTCGGAGCCAATATAGCAATCAGCCCCAGCATTTT,CASSTRSQYSNQPQHF
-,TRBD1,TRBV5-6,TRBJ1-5,TGTGCCAGCAGCCCGAGGGGGCCCAATCAGCCCCAGCATTTT,CASSPRGPNQPQHF
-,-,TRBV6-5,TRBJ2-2,TGTGCCAGCAGTTCCACAGGGAGATTAGACACCGGGGAGCTGTTTTTT,CASSSTGRLDTGELFF
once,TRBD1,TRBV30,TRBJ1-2,TGTGCCTGGAGTGGGAACAGGGGTGGCTATGGCTACACCTTC,CAWSGNRGGYGYTF
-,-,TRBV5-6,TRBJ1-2,TGTGCCAGCAGCTTGGAATGGGGGGTTAAGTATGGCTACACCTTC,CASSLEWGVKYGYTF
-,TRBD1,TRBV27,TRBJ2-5,TGTGCCAGCAGTCAGGACAGGGGATGGGAGACCCAGTACTTC,CASSQDRGWETQYF
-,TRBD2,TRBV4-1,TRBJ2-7,TGCGCCAGCAGCCAATCCCGGACTAGCGGGGGTAGCTCCTACGAGCAGTACTTC,CASSQSRTSGGSSYEQYF
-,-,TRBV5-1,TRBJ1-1,TGCGCCAGCAGCGAGGACAGAGAAGCTTTCTTT,CASSEDREAFF
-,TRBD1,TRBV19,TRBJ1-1,TGTGCCAGTAGTACCCTGGACAGGTCGCTCGCTGAAGCTTTCTTT,CASSTLDRSLAEAFF
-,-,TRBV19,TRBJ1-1,TGTGCCAGTAGTATAGAAGGCGGCTCGTTTGAAGCTTTCTTT,CASSIEGGSFEAFF
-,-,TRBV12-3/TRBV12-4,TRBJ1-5,TGTGCCAGTACCGGGACACCCAATCAGCCCCAGCATTTT,CASTGTPNQPQHF
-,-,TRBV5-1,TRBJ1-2,TGCGCCAGCAGCTCGGAGGGCTATGGCTACACCTTC,CASSSEGYGYTF
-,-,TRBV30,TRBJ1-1,TGTGCCTGGAGTAATAGGGGGGGGTCTTACACTGAAGCTTTCTTT,CAWSNRGGSYTEAFF
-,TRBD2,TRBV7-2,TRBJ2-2,TGTGCCAGCAGCACTAGTCGCCTAGCGGGGGGGTTCGGGGAGCTGTTTTTT,CASSTSRLAGGFGELFF
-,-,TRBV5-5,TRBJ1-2,TGTGCCAGCAGCCTGGGGTCCGGTGGCTACACCTTC,CASSLGSGGYTF
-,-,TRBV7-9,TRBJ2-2,TGTGCCAGCAGCTTAGATAACAGGGAGCTGTTTTTT,CASSLDNRELFF
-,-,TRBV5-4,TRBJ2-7,TGTGCCAGCAGCTGGGGGGGTGGACAGAACTCCTACGAGCAGTACTTC,CASSWGGGQNSYEQYF
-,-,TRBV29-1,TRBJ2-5,TGCAGCGTTGAAGAAACCGGGACATACCAAGAGACCCAGTACTTC,CSVEETGTYQETQYF
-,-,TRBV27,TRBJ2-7,TGTGCCAGCAGCGCTTTCCAGGGGCCAACCTACGAGCAGTACTTC,CASSAFQGPTYEQYF
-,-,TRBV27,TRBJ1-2,TGTGCCAGCAGTTTCTCGGGGAACTATGGCTACACCTTC,CASSFSGNYGYTF
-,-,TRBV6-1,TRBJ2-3,TGTGCCAGCAGTGAGGGCGGGGGCCCCACAGATACGCAGTATTTT,CASSEGGGPTDTQYF
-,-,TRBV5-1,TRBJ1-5,TGCGCCAGCAGCTTAGGATCGGGGTACGAGCCCCAGCATTTT,CASSLGSGYEPQHF
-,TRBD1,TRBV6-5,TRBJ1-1,TGTGCCAGCAGTTACTTACAGGGGGGGACTGAAGCTTTCTTT,CASSYLQGGTEAFF
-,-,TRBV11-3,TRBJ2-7,TGTGCCAGCAGCTCCAGGAATTCCTACGAGCAGTACTTC,CASSSRNSYEQYF
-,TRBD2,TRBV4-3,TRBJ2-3,TGCGCCAGCAGCCAAGATCTAGCGGGGGGTTCAGATACGCAGTATTTT,CASSQDLAGGSDTQYF
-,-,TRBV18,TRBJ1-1,TGTGCCAGCTCACCACCTTCGACAGCGAACACTGAAGCTTTCTTT,CASSPPSTANTEAFF
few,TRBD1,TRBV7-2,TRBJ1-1,TGTGCCAGCAAACGGGACAGAGGTTTTTGGACTGAAGCTTTCTTT,CASKRDRGFWTEAFF
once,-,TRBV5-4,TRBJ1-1,TGTGCCAGCAGCTCCCAGGGTAAGACTGAAGCTTTCTTT,CASSSQGKTEAFF
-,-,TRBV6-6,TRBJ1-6,TGTGCCAGCAGCCCGCCAGGGCAGGGATCACCCCTCCACTTT,CASSPPGQGSPLHF
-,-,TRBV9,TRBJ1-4,TGTGCCAGCAGCGCGGGGGGGGAAAAACTGTTTTTT,CASSAGGEKLFF
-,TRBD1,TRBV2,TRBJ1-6,TGTGCCAGCAACGACAGGGAGTATAATTCACCCCTCCACTTT,CASNDREYNSPLHF
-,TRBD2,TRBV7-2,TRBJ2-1,TGTGCCAGCAGCCCGCCGGGGGGGCCCGCCAATGAGCAGTTCTTC,CASSPPGGPANEQFF
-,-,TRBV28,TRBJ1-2,TGTGCCAGCAGTTCCGCGGAGGAACCTCCCCCTTATGGCTACACCTTC,CASSSAEEPPPYGYTF
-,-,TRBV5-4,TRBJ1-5,TGTGCCACGGGGGATATGGGGGTGGTGGGCAATCAGCCCCAGCATTTT,CATGDMGVVGNQPQHF
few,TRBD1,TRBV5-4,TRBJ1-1,TGTGCCAGCAGCCGGACAGGGCCTAACACTGAAGCTTTCTTT,CASSRTGPNTEAFF
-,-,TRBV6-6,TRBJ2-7,TGTGCCAGCAGGGGGGGGACATACTCCTACGAGCAGTACTTC,CASRGGTYSYEQYF
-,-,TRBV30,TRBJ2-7,TGTGCCTGGAGTCCAGGGGTCGAGCAGTACTTC,CAWSPGVEQYF
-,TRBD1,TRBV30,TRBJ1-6,TGTGCCTGGACCCGGGACAGGGTAACCTATAATTCACCCCTCCACTTT,CAWTRDRVTYNSPLHF
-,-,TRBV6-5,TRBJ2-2,TGTGCCAGCAGTTACCAGGGGGGCTACACCGGGGAGCTGTTTTTT,CASSYQGGYTGELFF
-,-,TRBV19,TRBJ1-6,TGTGCCAGTAGTGTAACGGGGGGACGGTCGAGGACACCCCTCCACTTT,CASSVTGGRSRTPLHF
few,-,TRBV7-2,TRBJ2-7,TGTGCCAGCAGCCCAGACAGAAGCTACGAGCAGTACTTC,CASSPDRSYEQYF
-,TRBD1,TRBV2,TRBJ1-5,TGTGCCAGCAGTGAATCTACAGGGGGGATAAGGCAGCCCCAGCATTTT,CASSESTGGIRQPQHF
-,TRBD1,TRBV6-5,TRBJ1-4,TGTGCCAGCAGTTCTCCGGGACAGGGGCTTGAAAAACTGTTTTTT,CASSSPGQGLEKLFF
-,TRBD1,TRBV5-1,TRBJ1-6,TGCGCCAGCAGCAGGGGGCGCTTGCTCGATTCACCCCTCCACTTT,CASSRGRLLDSPLHF